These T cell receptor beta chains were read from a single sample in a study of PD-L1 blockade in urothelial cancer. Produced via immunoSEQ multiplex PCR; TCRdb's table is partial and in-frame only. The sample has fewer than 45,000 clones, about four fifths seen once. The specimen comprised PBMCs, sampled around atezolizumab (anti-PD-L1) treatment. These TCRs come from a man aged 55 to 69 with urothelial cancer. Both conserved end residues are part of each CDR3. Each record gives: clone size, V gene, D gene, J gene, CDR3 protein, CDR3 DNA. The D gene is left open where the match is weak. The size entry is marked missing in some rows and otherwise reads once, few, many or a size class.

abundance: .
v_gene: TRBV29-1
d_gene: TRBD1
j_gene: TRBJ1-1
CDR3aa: CSVGWDRENTEAFF
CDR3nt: TGCAGCGTTGGATGGGACAGGGAGAACACTGAAGCTTTCTTT

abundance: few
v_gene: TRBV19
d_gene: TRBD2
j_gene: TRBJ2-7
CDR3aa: CASSRDGTTYEQYF
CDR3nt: TGTGCCAGTAGTAGGGACGGGACTACCTACGAGCAGTACTTC

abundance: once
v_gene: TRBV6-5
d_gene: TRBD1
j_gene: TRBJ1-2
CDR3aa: CASSFSTGLGYTF
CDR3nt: TGTGCCAGCAGTTTCTCGACAGGGCTGGGCTACACCTTC

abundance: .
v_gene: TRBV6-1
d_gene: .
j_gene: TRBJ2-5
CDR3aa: CASSEPGQETQYF
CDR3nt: TGTGCCAGCAGTGAACCCGGGCAAGAGACCCAGTACTTC

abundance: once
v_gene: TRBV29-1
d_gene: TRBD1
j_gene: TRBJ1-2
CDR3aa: CSTGQGDGYTF
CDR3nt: TGCAGCACCGGACAGGGAGATGGCTACACCTTC

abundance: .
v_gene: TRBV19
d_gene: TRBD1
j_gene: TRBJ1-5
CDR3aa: CAGATGINQPQHF
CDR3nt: TGTGCCGGGGCGACAGGGATAAATCAGCCCCAGCATTTT

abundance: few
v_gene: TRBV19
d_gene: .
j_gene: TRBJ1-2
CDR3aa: CASSLDGFLGDGYTF
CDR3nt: TGTGCCAGCTCTCTAGACGGGTTTCTTGGTGATGGCTACACCTTC

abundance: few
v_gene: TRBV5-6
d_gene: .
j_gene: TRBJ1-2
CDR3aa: CASSFMTGQKVF
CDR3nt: TGTGCCAGCAGCTTTATGACAGGACAAAAAGTCTTC

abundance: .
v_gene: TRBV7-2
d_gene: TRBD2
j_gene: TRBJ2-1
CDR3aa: CASSSPSGTPNEQFF
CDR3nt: TGTGCCAGCAGCTCACCTAGCGGGACACCCAATGAGCAGTTCTTC

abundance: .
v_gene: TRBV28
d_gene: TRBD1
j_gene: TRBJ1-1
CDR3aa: CASSSPRGSVPEAFF
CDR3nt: TGTGCCAGCAGTTCCCCCAGGGGGAGCGTCCCTGAAGCTTTCTTT

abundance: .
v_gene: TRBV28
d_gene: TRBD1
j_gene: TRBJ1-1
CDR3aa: CASRIDRVEAFF
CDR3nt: TGTGCCAGCAGGATCGACAGGGTTGAAGCTTTCTTT

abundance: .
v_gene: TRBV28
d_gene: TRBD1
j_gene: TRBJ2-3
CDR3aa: CASSVSGTGIKRGDTQYF
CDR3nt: TGTGCCAGCAGTGTTTCCGGGACAGGGATTAAAAGAGGAGATACGCAGTATTTT